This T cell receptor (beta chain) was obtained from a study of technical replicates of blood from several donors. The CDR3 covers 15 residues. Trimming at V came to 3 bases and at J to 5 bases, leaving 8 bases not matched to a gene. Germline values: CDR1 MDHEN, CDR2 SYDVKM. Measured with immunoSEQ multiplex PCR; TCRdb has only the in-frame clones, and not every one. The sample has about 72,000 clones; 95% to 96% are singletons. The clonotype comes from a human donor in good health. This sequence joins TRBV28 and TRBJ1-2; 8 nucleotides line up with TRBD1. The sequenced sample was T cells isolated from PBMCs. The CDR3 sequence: CASSLDRAGLYGYTF. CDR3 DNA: TGTGCCAGCAGTTTGGACAGGGCAGGGCTGTATGGCTACACCTTC.